This T cell receptor beta chain is from a study of OX40 agonist ivuxolimab in advanced cancers. V was clipped by 6 bases and J by 0 bases; unmatched bases: 8. CDR1 is MDHEN and CDR2 is SYDVKM in the germline V gene. The CDR3 spans 16 residues. The repertoire was sequenced with immunoSEQ multiplex PCR; TCRdb's copy has only in-frame clones and lacks some. The data hold over 45,000 clones, with 70% to 80% observed a single time. V is TRBV28 and J is TRBJ1-5, with 7 bases lining up with TRBD1. The sequence was obtained from an adult with an advanced solid tumor such as melanoma, head and neck, liver or kidney cancer. The material was CD4+ or CD8+ T cells sorted from blood, obtained in a trial of the OX40 agonist ivuxolimab. The CDR3 protein is CASRLGTAYSNQPQHF. In nucleotides, the CDR3 is TGTGCCAGCAGACTAGGGACAGCCTATAGCAATCAGCCCCAGCATTTT.